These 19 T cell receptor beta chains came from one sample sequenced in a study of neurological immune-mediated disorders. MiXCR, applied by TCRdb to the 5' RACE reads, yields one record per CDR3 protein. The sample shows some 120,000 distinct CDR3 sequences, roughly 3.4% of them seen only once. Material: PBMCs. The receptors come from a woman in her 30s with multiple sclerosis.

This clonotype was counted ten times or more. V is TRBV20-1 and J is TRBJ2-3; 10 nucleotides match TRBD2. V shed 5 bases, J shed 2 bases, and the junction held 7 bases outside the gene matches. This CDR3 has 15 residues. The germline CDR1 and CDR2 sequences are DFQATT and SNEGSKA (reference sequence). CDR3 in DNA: TGCAGTGCTTTCAGCGGGAGGGGGGTCACAGATACGCAGTATTTT. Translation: CSAFSGRGVTDTQYF.

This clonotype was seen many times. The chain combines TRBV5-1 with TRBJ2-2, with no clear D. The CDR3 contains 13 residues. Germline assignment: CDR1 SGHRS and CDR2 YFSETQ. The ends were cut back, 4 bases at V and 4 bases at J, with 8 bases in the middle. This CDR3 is CASSGEGTGELFF. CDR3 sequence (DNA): TGCGCCAGCAGCGGGGAAGGCACCGGGGAGCTGTTTTTT.

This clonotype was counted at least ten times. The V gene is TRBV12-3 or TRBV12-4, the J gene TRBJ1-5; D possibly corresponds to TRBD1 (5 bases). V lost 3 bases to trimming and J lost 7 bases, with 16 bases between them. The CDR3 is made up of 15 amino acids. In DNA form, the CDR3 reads TGTGCCAGCAGTTTTCTGGGGACGCTGGGACAGCCCCAGCATTTT. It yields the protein CASSFLGTLGQPQHF.

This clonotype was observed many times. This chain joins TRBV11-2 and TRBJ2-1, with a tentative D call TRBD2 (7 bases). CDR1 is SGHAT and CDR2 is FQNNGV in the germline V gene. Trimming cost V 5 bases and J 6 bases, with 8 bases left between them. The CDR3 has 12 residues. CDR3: CASSGGANEQFF. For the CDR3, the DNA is TGTGCCAGCAGCGGGGGGGCCAATGAGCAGTTCTTC.

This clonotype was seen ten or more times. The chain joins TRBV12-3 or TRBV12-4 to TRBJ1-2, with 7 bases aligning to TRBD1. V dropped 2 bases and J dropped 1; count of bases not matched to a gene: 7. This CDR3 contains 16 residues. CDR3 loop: CASSLTGTAHNYGYTF. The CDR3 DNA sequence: TGTGCCAGCAGTTTAACCGGGACAGCCCATAACTATGGCTACACCTTC.

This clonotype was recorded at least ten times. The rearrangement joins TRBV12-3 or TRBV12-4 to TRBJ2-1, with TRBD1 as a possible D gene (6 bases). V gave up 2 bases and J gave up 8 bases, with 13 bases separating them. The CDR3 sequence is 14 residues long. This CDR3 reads CASSLSRTVDEQFF. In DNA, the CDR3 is TGTGCCAGCAGTTTATCCCGGACAGTTGATGAGCAGTTCTTC.

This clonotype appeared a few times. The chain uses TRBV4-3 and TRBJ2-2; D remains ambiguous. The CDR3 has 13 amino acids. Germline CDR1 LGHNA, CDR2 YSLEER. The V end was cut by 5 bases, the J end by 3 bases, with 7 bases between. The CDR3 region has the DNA TGCGCCAGCAGCTTCGGGTACACCGGGGAGCTGTTTTTT. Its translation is CASSFGYTGELFF.

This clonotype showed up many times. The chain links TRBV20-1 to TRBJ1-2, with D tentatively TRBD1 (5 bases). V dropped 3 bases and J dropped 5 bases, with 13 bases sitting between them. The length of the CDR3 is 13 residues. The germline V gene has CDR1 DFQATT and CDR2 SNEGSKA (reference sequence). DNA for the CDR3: TGCAGTGCTAGGGAGCAGGGCCCGTATGGCTACACCTTC. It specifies CSAREQGPYGYTF.

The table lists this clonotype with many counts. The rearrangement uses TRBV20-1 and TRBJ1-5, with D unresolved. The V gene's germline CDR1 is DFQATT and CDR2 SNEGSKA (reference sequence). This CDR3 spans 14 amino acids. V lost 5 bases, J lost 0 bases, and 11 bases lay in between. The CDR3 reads CSARNTYSNQPQHF. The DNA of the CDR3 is TGCAGTGCTCGGAATACTTATAGCAATCAGCCCCAGCATTTT.

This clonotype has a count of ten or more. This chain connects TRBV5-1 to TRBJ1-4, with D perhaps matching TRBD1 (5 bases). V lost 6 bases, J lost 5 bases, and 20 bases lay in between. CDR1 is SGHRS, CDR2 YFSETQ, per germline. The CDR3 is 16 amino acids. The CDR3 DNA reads TGCGCCAGCAAGCGCACCCCGACAGTGCCCAATGAAAAACTGTTTTTT. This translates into CASKRTPTVPNEKLFF.

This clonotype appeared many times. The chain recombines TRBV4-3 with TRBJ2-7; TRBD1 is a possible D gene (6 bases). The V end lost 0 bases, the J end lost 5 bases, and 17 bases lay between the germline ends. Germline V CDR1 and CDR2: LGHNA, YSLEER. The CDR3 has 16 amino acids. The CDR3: CASSQDYRGQGNEQYF. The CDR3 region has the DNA TGCGCCAGCAGCCAAGATTACCGGGGCCAGGGGAACGAGCAGTACTTC.

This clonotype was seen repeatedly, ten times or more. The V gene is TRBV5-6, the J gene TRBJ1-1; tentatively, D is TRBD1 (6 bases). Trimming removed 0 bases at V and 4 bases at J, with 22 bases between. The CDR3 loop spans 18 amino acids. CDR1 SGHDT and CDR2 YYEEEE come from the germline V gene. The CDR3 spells CASSLGWTRGEGSTEAFF. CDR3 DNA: TGTGCCAGCAGCTTGGGCTGGACCAGGGGAGAGGGAAGCACTGAAGCTTTCTTT.

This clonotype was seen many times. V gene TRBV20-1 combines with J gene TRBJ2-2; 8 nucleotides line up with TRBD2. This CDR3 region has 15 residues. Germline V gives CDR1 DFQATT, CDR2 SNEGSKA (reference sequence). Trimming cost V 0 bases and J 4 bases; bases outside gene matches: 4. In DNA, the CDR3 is TGCAGTGCTAGAGATTTTAGCGGGGTCACCGGGGAGCTGTTTTTT. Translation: CSARDFSGVTGELFF.

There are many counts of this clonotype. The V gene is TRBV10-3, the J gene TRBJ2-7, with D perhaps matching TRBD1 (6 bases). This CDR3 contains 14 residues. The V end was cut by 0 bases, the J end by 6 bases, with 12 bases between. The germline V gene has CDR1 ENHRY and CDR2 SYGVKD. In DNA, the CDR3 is TGTGCCATCAGTGAGTCGGGGGCCCGGTCCGAGCAGTACTTC. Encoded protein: CAISESGARSEQYF.

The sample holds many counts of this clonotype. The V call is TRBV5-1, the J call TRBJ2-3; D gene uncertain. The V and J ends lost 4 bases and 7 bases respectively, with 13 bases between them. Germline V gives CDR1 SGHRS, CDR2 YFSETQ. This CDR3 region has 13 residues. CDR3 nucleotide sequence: TGCGCCAGCAGCAGGACCCTTGAGAATACGCAGTATTTT. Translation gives CASSRTLENTQYF.

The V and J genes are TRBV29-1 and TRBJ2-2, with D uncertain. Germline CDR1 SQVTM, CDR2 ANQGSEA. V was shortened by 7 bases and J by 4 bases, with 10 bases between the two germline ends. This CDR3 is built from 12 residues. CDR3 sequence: CSAPSITGELFF. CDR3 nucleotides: TGCAGCGCCCCTTCGATCACCGGGGAGCTGTTTTTT.

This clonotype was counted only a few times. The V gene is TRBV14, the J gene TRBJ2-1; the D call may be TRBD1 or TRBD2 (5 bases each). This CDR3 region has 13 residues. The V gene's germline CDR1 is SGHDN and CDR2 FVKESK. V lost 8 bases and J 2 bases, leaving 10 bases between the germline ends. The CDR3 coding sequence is TGTGCCAGCCGGGACCGCGCCTACAATGAGCAGTTCTTC. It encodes CASRDRAYNEQFF.

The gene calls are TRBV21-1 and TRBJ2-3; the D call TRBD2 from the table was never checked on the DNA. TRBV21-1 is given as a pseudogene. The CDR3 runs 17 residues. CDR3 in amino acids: CASSKLISGGAADTQYF. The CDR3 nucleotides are TGTGCCAGCAGCAAGCTAATTAGCGGGGGGGCCGCAGATACGCAGTATTTT.

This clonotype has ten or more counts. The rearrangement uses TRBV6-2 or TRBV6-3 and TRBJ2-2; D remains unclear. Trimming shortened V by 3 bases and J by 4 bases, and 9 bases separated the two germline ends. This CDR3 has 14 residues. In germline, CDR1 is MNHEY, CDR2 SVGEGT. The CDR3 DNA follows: TGTGCCAGCAGTTATGCTCGGTTCACCGGGGAGCTGTTTTTT. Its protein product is CASSYARFTGELFF.